The clone carrying this T cell receptor (beta chain) was seen ten or more times. For TCR beta, libraries came from iRepertoire HTBI primers and Arm-PCR of CDR3 regions. One entry per CDR3 protein, called by TCRdb with MiXCR from the multiplex PCR reads. The data hold around 430,000 distinct CDR3 sequences, with under 25% observed a single time. The sample comes from a study of regulatory T cells in long-lasting Graves disease. This sample's time point: persistent/refractory GD, antithyroid drugs over 5 years with positive TRAb. Making the TCR library involved RNA that had been extracted from PBMCs. Trimming took off 0 bases at V and 7 bases at J, with 12 bases between the two ends. The CDR3 is made up of 14 amino acids. The germline V gene has CDR1 DFQATT and CDR2 SNEGSKA (reference sequence).

The source material was peripheral blood mononuclear cells (PBMCs), sampled when the disease was refractory, from a patient treated with antithyroid drugs. This chain uses TRBV20-1 with TRBJ2-2; D not certain. The TCR comes from a female donor with Graves disease. CDR3 DNA: TGCAGTGCTAGAGATCACAGCAGTGTCGGGGAGCTGTTTTTT. This sequence encodes CSARDHSSVGELFF.